This section outlines one T cell receptor (beta chain) sequence together with its context. This receptor's antigen is unknown. No quality values exist for individual bases; no much larger clone is one base distant. Library creation used the immunoSEQ multiplex PCR assay. RNA was extracted from all samples and reverse transcribed into cDNA as template for TCR sequencing. SuperScript III was used for first-strand cDNA synthesis, primed with a 2:1 mix of oligo-dT and random hexamers. A synthetic immune receptor repertoire was used to assess amplification bias, and residual bias was removed computationally. As for the original processing: After raw reads were preprocessed to remove errors, the CDR3 was defined following IMGT conventions as running from the conserved cysteine to phenylalanine. Clonality was calculated as 1 minus Shannon entropy normalized by log2 of the number of productive unique TCRs. CD4 or CD8 identity of scalp clones was inferred by cross-referencing scalp TCRbeta sequences with sorted blood CD4 and CD8 repertoires. Drawn from immuneACCESS, this table holds only the in-frame rearrangements with V and J called that TCRdb kept. Clones are partly lost; checked studies trace under half to an unresolved V gene and leave the rest unexplained. V and J calls and clone size are as listed in that table; D and trimming were resolved from the DNA. The sample data list over 95,000 clones, and roughly three fifths of these were observed just once. The ten largest clones capture 3% to 4% of the sample.

This entry comes from a study of CD8+ T cells in alopecia areata (dated 2018 in TCRdb). Concerning the study at large: The treated patients took part in an open-label pilot trial in which moderate-to-severe alopecia areata was treated with oral tofacitinib at 5 to 10 mg twice daily. Biopsies were taken from tofacitinib-treated patients at baseline and at 4 and 24 weeks of treatment, and a later scalp biopsy was taken in several of the tofacitinib-treated patients. Tofacitinib was administered for 6 to 18 months, and 6 months of follow-up off drug were then conducted to assess delayed response and recurrence. The RNA source kit depended on sample type: the PAXgene miRNA kit for fixed scalp, the miRNeasy kit for PBMCs, and the RNeasy kit for mouse skin. Clonality in the scalp was compared among normal scalp (n=4), patchy alopecia areata scalp (n=8), and alopecia totalis/universalis scalp (n=8). Human TCRbeta sequencing covered scalp tissue and sorted CD4+ and CD8+ peripheral blood T cells from patchy and totalis/universalis alopecia areata patients and healthy controls. High-throughput TCRbeta sequencing was used to examine T cell clonal expansion in alopecia areata in both the C3H/HeJ mouse model and human patients. In treated patients, disease severity was measured using the SALT score, which gives the percentage of scalp surface area affected. TCRbeta CDR3 regions were amplified by immunoSEQ multiplex PCR using 35 Vbeta forward and 13 Jbeta reverse primers.

This specimen's time point label, per the study, means: roughly 24 weeks on oral tofacitinib. The treatment or condition label, read with the paper, signifies: oral pan-JAK inhibitor, 5-10 mg twice daily. From alopecia areata patients, peripheral blood was collected along with lesional scalp punch biopsies. PBMCs were separated by density centrifugation and stained for CD3, CD4 and CD8, after which CD4+ and CD8+ T cells were sorted on a FACSAria. Broad study findings and their caveats: Because the treated cohort was small and had only one nonresponder, larger studies are needed to examine links between baseline CD8+ expansion and response. Unlike mouse skin, where gammadelta T cells dominate, normal human skin contains resident alphabeta T cells that get sequenced too, which complicates analysis of the scalp TCR repertoire. Compared with normal scalp, lesional scalp had higher clonality and more expanded CD8+ clones, particularly in alopecia totalis/universalis, a pattern that suggests antigenic drive. Scalp clonality and the number of expanded CD8+ clones among the top 100 scalp clones were significantly decreased by tofacitinib. Compared with mice, TCR sequences shared between patients were less clear, possibly partly because of HLA diversity across the patient population. Many expanded lesional clones were found to persist in scalp and blood during tofacitinib treatment, and relapse after treatment cessation may be partly explained by this persistence.

Based on the germline V gene (reference sequence), the CDR1 and CDR2 sequences are DFQATT and SNEGSKA. Trimming at the junction amounts to 7 bases on V and 2 bases on J, and the germline ends lie 8 bases apart. From cysteine to phenylalanine, the CDR3 is 11 amino acids long. Only the CDR3 region is kept as DNA, spanning 33 bases read in frame from base 1. The clonotype originates from a human donor with alopecia areata. The sample in question was CD4+ T cells sorted from blood, obtained at week 24, from a patient treated with tofacitinib. The chain couples TRBV20-1 to TRBJ2-5, with no reliable assignment of the D segment. The CDR3 reads as follows: CSVRVQETQYF. Read as DNA, the sequence is TGCAGTGTTAGGGTTCAAGAGACCCAGTACTTC.